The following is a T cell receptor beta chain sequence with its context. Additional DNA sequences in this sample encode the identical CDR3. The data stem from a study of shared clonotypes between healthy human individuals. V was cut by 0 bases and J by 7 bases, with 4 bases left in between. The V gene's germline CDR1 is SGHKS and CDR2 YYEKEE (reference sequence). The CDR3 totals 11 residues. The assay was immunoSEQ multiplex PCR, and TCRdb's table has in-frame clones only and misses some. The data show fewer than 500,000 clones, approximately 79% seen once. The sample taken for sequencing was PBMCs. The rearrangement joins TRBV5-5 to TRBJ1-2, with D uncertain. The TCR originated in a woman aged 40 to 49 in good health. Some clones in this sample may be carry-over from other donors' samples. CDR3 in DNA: TGTGCCAGCAGCTTGGAAGTTGGCTACACCTTC. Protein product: CASSLEVGYTF.